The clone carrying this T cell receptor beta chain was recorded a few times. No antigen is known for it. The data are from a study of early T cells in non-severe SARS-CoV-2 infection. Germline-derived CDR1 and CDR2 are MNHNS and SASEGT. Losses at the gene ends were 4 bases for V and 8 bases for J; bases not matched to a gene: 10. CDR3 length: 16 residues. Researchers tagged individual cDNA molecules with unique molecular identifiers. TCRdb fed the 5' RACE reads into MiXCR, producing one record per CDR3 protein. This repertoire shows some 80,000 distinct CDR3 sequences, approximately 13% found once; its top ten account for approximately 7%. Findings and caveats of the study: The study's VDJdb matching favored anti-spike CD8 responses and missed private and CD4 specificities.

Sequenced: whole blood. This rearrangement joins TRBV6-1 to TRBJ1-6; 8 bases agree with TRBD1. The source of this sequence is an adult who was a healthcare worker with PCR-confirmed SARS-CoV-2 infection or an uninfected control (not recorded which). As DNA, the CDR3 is TGTGCCAGCAGTGCCAGGGGGCAACTTACGGATTCACCCCTCCACTTT. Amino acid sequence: CASSARGQLTDSPLHF.